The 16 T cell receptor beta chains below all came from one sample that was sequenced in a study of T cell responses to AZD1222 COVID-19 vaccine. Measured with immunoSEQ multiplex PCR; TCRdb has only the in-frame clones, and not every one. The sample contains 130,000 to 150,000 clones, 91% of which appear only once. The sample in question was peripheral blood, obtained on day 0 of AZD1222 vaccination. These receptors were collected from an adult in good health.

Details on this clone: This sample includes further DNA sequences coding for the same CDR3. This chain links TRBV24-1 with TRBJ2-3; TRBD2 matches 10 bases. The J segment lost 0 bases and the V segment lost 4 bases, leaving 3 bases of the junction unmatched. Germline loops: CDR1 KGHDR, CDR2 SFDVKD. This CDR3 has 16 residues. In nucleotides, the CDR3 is TGTGCCACCAGTGACCGGACTAGCGGTAGCACAGATACGCAGTATTTT. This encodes CATSDRTSGSTDTQYF.

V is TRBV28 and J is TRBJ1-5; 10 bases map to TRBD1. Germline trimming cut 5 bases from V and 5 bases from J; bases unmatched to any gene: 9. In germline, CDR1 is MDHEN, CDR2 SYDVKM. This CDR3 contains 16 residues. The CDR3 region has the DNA TGTGCCAGCAGTCATCCGGGACAGGGGTGGGATCAGCCCCAGCATTTT. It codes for CASSHPGQGWDQPQHF.

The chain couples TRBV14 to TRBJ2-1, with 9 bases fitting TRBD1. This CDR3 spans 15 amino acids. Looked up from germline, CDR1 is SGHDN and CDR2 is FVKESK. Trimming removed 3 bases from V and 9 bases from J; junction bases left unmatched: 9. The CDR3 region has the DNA TGTGCCAGCAGCCACCGGACAGGGGAGATCGGTGAGCAGTTCTTC. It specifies CASSHRTGEIGEQFF. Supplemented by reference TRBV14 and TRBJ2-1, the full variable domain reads EAGVTQFPSHSVIEKGQTVTLRCDPISGHDNLYWYRRVMGKEIKFLLHFVKESKQDESGMPNNRFLAERTGGTYSTLKVQPAELEDSGVYFCASSHRTGEIGEQFFGPGTRLTVL.

The CDR3 coding sequence is TGTGCCAGCAGCTTAGTAGGGGCGGGAGGGCCAACCGATACGCAGTATTTT. Residues: CASSLVGAGGPTDTQYF. This sequence joins TRBV7-2 and TRBJ2-3, with TRBD2 identical over 9 bases. Losses at the gene ends were 1 base for V and 6 bases for J; bases not matched to a gene: 11. CDR3 length: 17 residues. Germline loops: CDR1 SGHTA, CDR2 FQGNSA.

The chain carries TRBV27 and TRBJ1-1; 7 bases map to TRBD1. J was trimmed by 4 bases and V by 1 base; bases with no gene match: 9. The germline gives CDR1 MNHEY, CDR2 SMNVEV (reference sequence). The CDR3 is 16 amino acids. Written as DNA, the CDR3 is TGTGCCAGCAGTTTATTGATAGGGGGCAGTGTCACTGAAGCTTTCTTT. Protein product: CASSLLIGGSVTEAFF.

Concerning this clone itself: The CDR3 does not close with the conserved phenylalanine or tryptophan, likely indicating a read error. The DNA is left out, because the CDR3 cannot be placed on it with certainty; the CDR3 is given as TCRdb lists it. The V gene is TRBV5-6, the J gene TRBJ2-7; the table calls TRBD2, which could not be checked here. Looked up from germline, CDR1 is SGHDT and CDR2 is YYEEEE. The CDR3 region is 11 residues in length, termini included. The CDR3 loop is CASSLGGTSLL.

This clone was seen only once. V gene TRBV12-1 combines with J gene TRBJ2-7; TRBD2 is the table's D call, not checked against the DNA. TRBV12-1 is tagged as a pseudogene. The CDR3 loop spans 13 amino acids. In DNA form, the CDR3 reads TGTGCCAGCCGTGCCGGAGTTAGTCACGAGCAGTACTTC. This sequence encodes CASRAGVSHEQYF.

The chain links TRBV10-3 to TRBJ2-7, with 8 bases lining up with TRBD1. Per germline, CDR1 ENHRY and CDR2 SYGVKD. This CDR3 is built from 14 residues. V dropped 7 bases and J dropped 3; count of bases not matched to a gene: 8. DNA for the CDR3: TGTGCCATCAACGACAGGGGAGAGATCTACGAGCAGTACTTC. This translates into CAINDRGEIYEQYF.

The DNA of the CDR3 is TGTGCCAGCAGCTTAGCAGGGGCAGGGTTCATCTATGGCTACACCTTC. This sequence encodes CASSLAGAGFIYGYTF. The rearrangement uses TRBV7-9 and TRBJ1-2, with D tentatively TRBD1 (5 bases). V lost 0 bases to trimming and J lost 4 bases, with 15 bases between them. The CDR3 extends over 16 amino acids. Germline lookup yields CDR1 SEHNR and CDR2 FQNEAQ (reference sequence). Full variable domain (remainder filled in from reference TRBV7-9 and TRBJ1-2): DTGVSQNPRHKITKRGQNVTFRCDPISEHNRLYWYRQTLGQGPEFLTYFQNEAQLEKSRLLSDRFSAERPKGSFSTLEIQRTEQGDSAMYLCASSLAGAGFIYGYTFGSGTRLTVV.

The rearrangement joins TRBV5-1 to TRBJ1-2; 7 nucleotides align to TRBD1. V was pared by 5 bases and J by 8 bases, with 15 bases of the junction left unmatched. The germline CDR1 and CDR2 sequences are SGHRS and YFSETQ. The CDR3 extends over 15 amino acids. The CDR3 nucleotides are TGCGCCAGCAGGGAAATTCCACAGGGGAAGATGGGCTACACCTTC. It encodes CASREIPQGKMGYTF.

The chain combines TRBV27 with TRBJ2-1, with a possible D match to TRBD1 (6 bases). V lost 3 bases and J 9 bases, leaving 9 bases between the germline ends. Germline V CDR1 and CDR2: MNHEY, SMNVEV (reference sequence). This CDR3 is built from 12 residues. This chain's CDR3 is CASSFRGSEQFF. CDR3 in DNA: TGTGCCAGCAGTTTTAGGGGGAGTGAGCAGTTCTTC.

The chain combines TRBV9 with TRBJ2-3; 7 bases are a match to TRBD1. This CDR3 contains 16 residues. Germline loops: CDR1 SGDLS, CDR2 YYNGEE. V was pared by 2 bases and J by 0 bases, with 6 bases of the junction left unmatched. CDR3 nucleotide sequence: TGTGCCAGCAGCGTTTGGGACAGTTCTAGCACAGATACGCAGTATTTT. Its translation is CASSVWDSSSTDTQYF.

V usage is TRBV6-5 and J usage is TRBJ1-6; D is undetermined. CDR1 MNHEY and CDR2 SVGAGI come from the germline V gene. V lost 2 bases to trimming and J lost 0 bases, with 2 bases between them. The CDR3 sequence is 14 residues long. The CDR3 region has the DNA TGTGCCAGCAGTTACGGCTCCTATAATTCACCCCTCCACTTT. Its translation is CASSYGSYNSPLHF.

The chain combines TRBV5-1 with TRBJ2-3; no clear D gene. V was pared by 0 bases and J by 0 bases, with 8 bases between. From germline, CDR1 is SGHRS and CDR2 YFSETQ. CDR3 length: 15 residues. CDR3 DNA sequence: TGCGCCAGCAGCTTGGCTGGGATCAGCACAGATACGCAGTATTTT. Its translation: CASSLAGISTDTQYF. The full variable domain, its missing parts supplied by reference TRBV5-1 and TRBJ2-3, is KAGVTQTPRYLIKTRGQQVTLSCSPISGHRSVSWYQQTPGQGLQFLFEYFSETQRNKGNFPGRFSGRQFSNSRSEMNVSTLELGDSALYLCASSLAGISTDTQYFGPGTRLTVL.

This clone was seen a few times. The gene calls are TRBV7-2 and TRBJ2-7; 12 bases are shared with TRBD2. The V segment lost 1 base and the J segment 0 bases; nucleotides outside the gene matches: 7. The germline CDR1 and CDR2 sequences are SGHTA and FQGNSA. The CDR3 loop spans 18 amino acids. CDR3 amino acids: CASSLDGRTSGVSYEQYF. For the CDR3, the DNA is TGTGCCAGCAGCTTAGACGGAAGGACTAGCGGGGTCTCCTACGAGCAGTACTTC. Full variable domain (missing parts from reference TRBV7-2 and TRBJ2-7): GAGVSQSPSNKVTEKGKDVELRCDPISGHTALYWYRQSLGQGLEFLIYFQGNSAPDKSGLPSDRFSAERTGGSVSTLTIQRTQQEDSAVYLCASSLDGRTSGVSYEQYFGPGTRLTVT.

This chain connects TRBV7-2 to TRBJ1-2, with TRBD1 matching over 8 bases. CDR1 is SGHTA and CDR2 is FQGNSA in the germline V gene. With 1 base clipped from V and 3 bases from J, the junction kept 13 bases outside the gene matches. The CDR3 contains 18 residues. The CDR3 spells CASSLELKGGTGYYGYTF. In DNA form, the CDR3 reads TGTGCCAGCAGCTTAGAGTTAAAGGGAGGGACAGGATACTATGGCTACACCTTC.